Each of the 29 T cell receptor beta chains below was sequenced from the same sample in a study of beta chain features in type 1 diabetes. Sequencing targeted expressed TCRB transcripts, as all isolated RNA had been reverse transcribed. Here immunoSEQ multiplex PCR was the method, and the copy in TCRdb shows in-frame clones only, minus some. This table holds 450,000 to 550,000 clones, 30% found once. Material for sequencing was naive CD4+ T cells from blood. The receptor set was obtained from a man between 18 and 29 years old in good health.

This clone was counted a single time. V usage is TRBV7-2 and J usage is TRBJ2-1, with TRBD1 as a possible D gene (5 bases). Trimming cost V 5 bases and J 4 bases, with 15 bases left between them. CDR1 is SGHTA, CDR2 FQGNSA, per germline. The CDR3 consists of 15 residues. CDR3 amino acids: CASSVDSKPYNEQFF. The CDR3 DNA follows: TGTGCCAGCAGCGTAGACAGCAAACCTTACAATGAGCAGTTCTTC.

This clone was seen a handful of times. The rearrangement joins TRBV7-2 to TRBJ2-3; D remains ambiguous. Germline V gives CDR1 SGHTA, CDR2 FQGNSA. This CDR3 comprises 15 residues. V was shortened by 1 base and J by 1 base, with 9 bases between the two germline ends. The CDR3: CASSLGSGGTDTQYF. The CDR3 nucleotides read TGTGCCAGCAGCTTAGGATCGGGCGGCACAGATACGCAGTATTTT. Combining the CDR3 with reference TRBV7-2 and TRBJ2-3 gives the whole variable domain GAGVSQSPSNKVTEKGKDVELRCDPISGHTALYWYRQSLGQGLEFLIYFQGNSAPDKSGLPSDRFSAERTGGSVSTLTIQRTQQEDSAVYLCASSLGSGGTDTQYFGPGTRLTVL.

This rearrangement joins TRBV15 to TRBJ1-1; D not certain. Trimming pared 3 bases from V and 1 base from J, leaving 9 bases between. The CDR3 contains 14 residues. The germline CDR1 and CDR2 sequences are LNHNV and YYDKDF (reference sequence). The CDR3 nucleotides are TGTGCCACCAGCAGTGTCGGTCCGAACACTGAAGCTTTCTTT. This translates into CATSSVGPNTEAFF.

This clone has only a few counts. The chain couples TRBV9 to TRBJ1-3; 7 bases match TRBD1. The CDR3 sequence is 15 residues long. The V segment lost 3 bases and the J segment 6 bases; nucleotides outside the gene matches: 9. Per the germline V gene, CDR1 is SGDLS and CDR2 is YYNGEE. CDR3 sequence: CASSAYRGGANTIYF. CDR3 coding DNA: TGTGCCAGCAGCGCCTACAGGGGTGGGGCAAACACCATATATTTT.

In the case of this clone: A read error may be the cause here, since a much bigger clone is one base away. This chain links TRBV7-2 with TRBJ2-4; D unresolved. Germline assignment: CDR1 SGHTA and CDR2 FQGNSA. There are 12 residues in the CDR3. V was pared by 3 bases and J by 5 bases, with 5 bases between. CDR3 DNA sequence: TGTGCCAGCAGCTTTTGGGAAAACATTCAGTACTTC. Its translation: CASSFWENIQYF.

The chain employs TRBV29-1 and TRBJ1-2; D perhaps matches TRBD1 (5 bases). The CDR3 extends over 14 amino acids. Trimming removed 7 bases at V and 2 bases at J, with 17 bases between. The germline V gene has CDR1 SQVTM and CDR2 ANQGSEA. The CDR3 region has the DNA TGCAGCGGCAGCGAAGGGACGGCAAACTATGGCTACACCTTC. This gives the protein CSGSEGTANYGYTF.

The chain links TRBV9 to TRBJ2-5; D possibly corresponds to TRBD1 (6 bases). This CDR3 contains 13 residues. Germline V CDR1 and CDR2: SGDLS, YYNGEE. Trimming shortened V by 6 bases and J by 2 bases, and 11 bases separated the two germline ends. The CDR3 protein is CASNRDIQETQYF. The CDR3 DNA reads TGTGCCAGCAATCGGGACATACAAGAGACCCAGTACTTC.

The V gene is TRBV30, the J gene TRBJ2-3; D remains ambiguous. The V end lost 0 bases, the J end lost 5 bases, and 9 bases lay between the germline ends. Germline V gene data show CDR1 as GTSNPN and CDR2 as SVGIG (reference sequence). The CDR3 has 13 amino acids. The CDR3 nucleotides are TGTGCCTGGAGTGTTCACACCAGAGATACGCAGTATTTT. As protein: CAWSVHTRDTQYF.

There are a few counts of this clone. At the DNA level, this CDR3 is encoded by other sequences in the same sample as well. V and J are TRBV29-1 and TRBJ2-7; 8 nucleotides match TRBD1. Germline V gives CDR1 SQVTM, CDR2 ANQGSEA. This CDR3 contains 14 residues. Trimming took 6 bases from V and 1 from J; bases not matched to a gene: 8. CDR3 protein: CSVAPRQGSYEQYF. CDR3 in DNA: TGCAGCGTCGCTCCCCGACAGGGGTCCTACGAGCAGTACTTC.

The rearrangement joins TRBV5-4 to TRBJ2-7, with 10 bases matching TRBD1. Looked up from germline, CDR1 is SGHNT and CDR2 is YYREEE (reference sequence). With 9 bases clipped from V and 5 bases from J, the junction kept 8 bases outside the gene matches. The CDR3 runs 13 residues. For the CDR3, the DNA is TGTGCCATCCGAAGGGACAGGGGCCACGAGCAGTACTTC. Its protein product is CAIRRDRGHEQYF.

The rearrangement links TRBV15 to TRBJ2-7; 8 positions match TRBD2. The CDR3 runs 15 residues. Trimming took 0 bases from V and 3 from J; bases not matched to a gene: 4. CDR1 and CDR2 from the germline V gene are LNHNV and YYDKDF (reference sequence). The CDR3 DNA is TGTGCCACCAGCAGAGAACGAAGCGGGAGCTACGAGCAGTACTTC. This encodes CATSRERSGSYEQYF.

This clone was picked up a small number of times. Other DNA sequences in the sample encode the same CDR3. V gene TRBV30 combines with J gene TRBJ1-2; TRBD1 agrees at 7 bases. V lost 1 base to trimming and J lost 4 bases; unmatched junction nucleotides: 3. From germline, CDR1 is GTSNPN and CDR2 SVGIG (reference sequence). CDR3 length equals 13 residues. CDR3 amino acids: CAWSATGTYGYTF. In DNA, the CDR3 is TGTGCCTGGAGTGCGACAGGGACCTATGGCTACACCTTC.

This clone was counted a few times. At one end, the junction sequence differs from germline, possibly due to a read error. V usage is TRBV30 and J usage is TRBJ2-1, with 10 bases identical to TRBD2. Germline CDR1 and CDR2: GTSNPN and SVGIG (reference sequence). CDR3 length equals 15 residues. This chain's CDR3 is CAWSPSPSGSMSSIF. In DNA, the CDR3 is TGTGCCTGGAGTCCTTCCCCTAGCGGGAGCATGAGCTCCATCTTC.

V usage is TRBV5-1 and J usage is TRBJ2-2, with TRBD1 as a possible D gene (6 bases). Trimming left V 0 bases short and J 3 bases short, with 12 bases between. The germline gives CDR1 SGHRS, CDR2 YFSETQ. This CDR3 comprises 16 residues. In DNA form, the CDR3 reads TGCGCCAGCAGCTTGGGACCAGGGGCATACACCGGGGAGCTGTTTTTT. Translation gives CASSLGPGAYTGELFF.

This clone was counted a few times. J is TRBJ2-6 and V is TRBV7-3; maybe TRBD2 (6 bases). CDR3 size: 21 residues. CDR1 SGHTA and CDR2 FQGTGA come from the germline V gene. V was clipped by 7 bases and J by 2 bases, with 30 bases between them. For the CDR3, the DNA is TGTGCCAGCATCAAATCGGAGGGGTACTCCTCTGTTAAAGCTGGGGCCAACGTCCTGACTTTC. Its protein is CASIKSEGYSSVKAGANVLTF.

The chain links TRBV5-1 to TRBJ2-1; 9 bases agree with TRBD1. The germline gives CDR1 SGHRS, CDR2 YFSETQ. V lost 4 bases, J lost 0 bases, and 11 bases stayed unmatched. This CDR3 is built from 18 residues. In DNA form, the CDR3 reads TGCGCCAGCAGCGGAACAGGGGGCGGGGAAAGCTCCTACAATGAGCAGTTCTTC. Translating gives CASSGTGGGESSYNEQFF.

CDR3 sequence: CAGNQGGYEQYF. For the CDR3, the DNA is TGTGCCGGAAACCAAGGGGGCTACGAGCAGTACTTC. The gene calls are TRBV30 and TRBJ2-7; a weak D match, TRBD1 (6 bases). The CDR3 is 12 amino acids. Germline CDR1 is GTSNPN and CDR2 is SVGIG (reference sequence). V lost 8 bases and J 3 bases, leaving 14 bases between the germline ends.

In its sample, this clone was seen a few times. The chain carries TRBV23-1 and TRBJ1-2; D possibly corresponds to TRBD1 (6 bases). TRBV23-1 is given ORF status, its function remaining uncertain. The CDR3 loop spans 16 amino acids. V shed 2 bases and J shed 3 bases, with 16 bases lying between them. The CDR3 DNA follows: TGCGCCAGCAGTCAACGATACAGGGTTTTGCACTATGGCTACACCTTC. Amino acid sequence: CASSQRYRVLHYGYTF.

The CDR3 sequence is CASSLKGADGYTF. The CDR3 DNA sequence: TGTGCCAGCAGCTTGAAAGGGGCGGATGGCTACACCTTC. The rearrangement links TRBV5-4 to TRBJ1-2; the D gene is possibly TRBD1 (5 bases). Trimming removed 1 base at V and 6 bases at J, with 10 bases between. This CDR3 has 13 amino acids. In germline, CDR1 is SGHNT, CDR2 YYREEE (reference sequence).

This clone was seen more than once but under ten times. The CDR3 is CASSSDRQSYEQYF. The CDR3 DNA reads TGTGCCAGCAGCTCCGACAGGCAATCCTACGAGCAGTACTTC. The genes are TRBV7-7 and TRBJ2-7, with D possibly being TRBD1 (6 bases). Per germline, CDR1 SSHAT and CDR2 FNYEAQ (reference sequence). The CDR3 sequence is 14 residues long. With 4 bases removed from V and 1 base from J, the gap between germline ends came to 11 bases. Using reference TRBV7-7 and TRBJ2-7 for the parts outside the CDR3, the full variable domain is GAGVSQSPRYKVTKRGQDVTLRCDPISSHATLYWYQQALGQGPEFLTYFNYEAQPDKSGLPSDRFSAERPEGSISTLTIQRTEQRDSAMYRCASSSDRQSYEQYFGPGTRLTVT.

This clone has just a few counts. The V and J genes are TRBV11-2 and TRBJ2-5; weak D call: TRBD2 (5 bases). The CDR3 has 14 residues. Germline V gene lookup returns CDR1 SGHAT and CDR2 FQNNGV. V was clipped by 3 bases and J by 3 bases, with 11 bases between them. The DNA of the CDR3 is TGTGCCAGCAGCTTTAACTTGGGAGAAGAGACCCAGTACTTC. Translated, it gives CASSFNLGEETQYF.

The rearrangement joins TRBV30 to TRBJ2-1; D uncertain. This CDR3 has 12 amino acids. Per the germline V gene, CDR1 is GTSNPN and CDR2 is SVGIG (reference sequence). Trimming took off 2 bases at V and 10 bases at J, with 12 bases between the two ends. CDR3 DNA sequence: TGTGCCTGGAGTCCGAGTCCCACAGAGCAGTTCTTC. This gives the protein CAWSPSPTEQFF.

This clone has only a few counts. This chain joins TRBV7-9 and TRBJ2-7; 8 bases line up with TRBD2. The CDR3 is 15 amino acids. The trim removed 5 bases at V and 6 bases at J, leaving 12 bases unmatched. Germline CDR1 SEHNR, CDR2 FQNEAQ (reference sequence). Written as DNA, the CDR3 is TGTGCCAGCAGCGTAAGACTAGCGCCGTTGCCCGAGCAGTACTTC. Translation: CASSVRLAPLPEQYF.

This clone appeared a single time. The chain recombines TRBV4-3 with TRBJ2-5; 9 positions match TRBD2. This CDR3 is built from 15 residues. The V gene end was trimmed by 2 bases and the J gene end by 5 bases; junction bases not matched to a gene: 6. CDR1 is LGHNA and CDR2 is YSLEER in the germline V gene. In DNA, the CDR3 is TGCGCCAGCAGCCAATCAGGACTAGCGAGGGAGACCCAGTACTTC. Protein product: CASSQSGLARETQYF.

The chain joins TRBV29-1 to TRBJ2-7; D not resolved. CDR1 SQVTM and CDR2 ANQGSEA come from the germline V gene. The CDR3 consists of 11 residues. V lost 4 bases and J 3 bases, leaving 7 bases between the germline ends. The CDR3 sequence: CSVGKLYEQYF. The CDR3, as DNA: TGCAGCGTTGGGAAACTCTACGAGCAGTACTTC.

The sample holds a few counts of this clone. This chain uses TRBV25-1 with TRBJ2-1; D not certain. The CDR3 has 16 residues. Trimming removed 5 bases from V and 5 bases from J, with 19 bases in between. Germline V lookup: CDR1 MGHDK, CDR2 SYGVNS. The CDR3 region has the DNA TGTGCCAGCAGTCCTCGGACGGATACAACGAACAATGAGCAGTTCTTC. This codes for CASSPRTDTTNNEQFF.

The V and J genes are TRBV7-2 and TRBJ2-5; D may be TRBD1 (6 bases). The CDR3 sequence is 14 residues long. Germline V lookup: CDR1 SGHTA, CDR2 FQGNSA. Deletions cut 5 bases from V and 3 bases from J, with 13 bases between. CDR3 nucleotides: TGTGCCAGCAGCCTCGCGGACAGAAAAGAGACCCAGTACTTC. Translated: CASSLADRKETQYF.

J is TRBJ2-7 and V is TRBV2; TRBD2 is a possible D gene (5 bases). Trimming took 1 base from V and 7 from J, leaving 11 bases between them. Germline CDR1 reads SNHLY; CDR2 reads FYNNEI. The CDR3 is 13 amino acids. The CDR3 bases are TGTGCCAGCAGTGAAGGGTGGCAGCGGGAGCAGTACTTC. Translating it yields CASSEGWQREQYF.

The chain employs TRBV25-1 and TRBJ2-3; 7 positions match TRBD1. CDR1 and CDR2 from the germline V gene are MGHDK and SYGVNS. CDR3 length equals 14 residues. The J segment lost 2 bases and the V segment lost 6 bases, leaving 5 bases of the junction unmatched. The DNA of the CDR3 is TGTGCCAGCAGCATCAGGGGGACCACAGATACGCAGTATTTT. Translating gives CASSIRGTTDTQYF.